A single sample gave rise to the 27 T cell receptor beta chains below, sequenced in a study of blood T cell repertoires in COVID-19. The table came from immunoSEQ multiplex PCR; TCRdb's copy has only in-frame clones and leaves some out. The data contain roughly 230,000 clones, around 83% of them singletons. The sample taken for sequencing was peripheral blood. The receptors originated from a man in his forties with active or convalescent COVID-19.

V is TRBV2 and J is TRBJ2-5; TRBD2 agrees at 8 bases. This CDR3 is built from 15 residues. Germline assignment: CDR1 SNHLY and CDR2 FYNNEI. V was pared by 3 bases and J by 4 bases, with 7 bases of the junction left unmatched. CDR3 sequence (DNA): TGTGCCAGCAGTGAGAGTCGCCGGGGGGGAGAGACCCAGTACTTC. Translated: CASSESRRGGETQYF.

The chain links TRBV5-3 to TRBJ2-4; tentatively, D is TRBD1 (6 bases). TRBV5-3 is labeled an ORF, and its function is uncertain. The CDR3 contains 17 residues. Trimming removed 0 bases at V and 2 bases at J, with 15 bases between. For the CDR3, the DNA is TGTGCCAGAAGCTTGGAGGTCCCCGGGACATCCAAAAACATTCAGTACTTC. Its translation is CARSLEVPGTSKNIQYF.

The J gene is TRBJ2-2, the V gene TRBV30; 7 bases align to TRBD1. Germline CDR1 reads GTSNPN; CDR2 reads SVGIG (reference sequence). V lost 4 bases and J lost 2; bases outside the gene matches: 7. This CDR3 is built from 15 residues. The CDR3 coding sequence is TGTGCCTGGAAAGAGGGACAGCTAAACACCGGGGAGCTGTTTTTT. Translating gives CAWKEGQLNTGELFF.

This clone has only one observation. This rearrangement joins TRBV3-1 (or the pseudogene TRBV3-2) to TRBJ1-6; 7 nucleotides align to TRBD1. The CDR3 runs to 15 residues. Germline-derived CDR1 and CDR2 are LGHDT and YNNKEL (reference sequence). Trimming removed 1 base from V and 3 bases from J; junction bases left unmatched: 0. CDR3 protein: CASSQGTGYNSPLHF. CDR3 DNA sequence: TGTGCCAGCAGCCAAGGGACAGGCTATAATTCACCCCTCCACTTT.

The CDR3 DNA reads as TGTGCCTCAAAATCGGGTTCACAAGAGACCCAGTACTTC. Protein product: CASKSGSQETQYF. This chain joins TRBV10-3 and TRBJ2-5; unclear D gene. CDR3 length: 13 residues. Germline CDR1 and CDR2: ENHRY and SYGVKD. Trimming stripped 11 bases from V and 2 bases from J, with 15 bases between.

The gene calls are TRBV19 and TRBJ2-3; 9 nucleotides align to TRBD1. The germline V gene encodes CDR1 LNHDA and CDR2 SQIVND (reference sequence). The CDR3 sequence is 15 residues long. Losses at the gene ends were 4 bases for V and 3 bases for J; bases not matched to a gene: 5. CDR3 protein: CASSRGQGGTDTQYF. For the CDR3, the DNA is TGTGCCAGTAGTAGGGGACAGGGTGGGACAGATACGCAGTATTTT.

V gene TRBV24-1 combines with J gene TRBJ2-3; 12 nucleotides align to TRBD2. V lost 7 bases, J lost 3 bases, and 4 bases stayed unmatched. Per the germline V gene, CDR1 is KGHDR and CDR2 is SFDVKD. The length of the CDR3 is 15 residues. The CDR3 loop reads CATSRLAGETDTQYF. DNA of the CDR3: TGTGCCACCAGCAGACTAGCGGGAGAAACAGATACGCAGTATTTT.

The chain recombines TRBV4-2 with TRBJ1-3, with D possibly matching TRBD1 (6 bases). The germline CDR1 and CDR2 sequences are LGHNA and YNFKEQ. Trimming stripped 3 bases from V and 6 bases from J, with 15 bases between. CDR3 length equals 15 residues. The CDR3 DNA sequence: TGTGCCAGCAGCCAGGTTCGGGACATTAAAAACACCATATATTTT. Translation: CASSQVRDIKNTIYF.

The chain uses TRBV4-1 and TRBJ2-7, with TRBD2 matching over 8 bases. CDR1 and CDR2 from the germline V gene are MGHRA and YSYEKL. The V gene end was trimmed by 0 bases and the J gene end by 2 bases; junction bases not matched to a gene: 9. The CDR3 has 17 amino acids. The CDR3 protein is CASSQDLAAGVPYEQYF. CDR3 sequence (DNA): TGCGCCAGCAGCCAAGATCTTGCAGCGGGAGTCCCCTACGAGCAGTACTTC.

V usage is TRBV6-5 and J usage is TRBJ2-7, with 7 bases fitting TRBD1. Germline lookup yields CDR1 MNHEY and CDR2 SVGAGI. The CDR3 totals 13 residues. V lost 4 bases, J lost 3 bases, and 3 bases stayed unmatched. CDR3 nucleotide sequence: TGTGCCAGCAGTTCAGGGACAGTCTACGAGCAGTACTTC. This encodes CASSSGTVYEQYF.

The chain carries TRBV7-8 and TRBJ1-4, with D tentatively TRBD1 (6 bases). Deletions cut 5 bases from V and 9 bases from J, with 19 bases between. CDR1 and CDR2 (germline): SGHVS, FQNEAQ. This CDR3 contains 15 residues. The CDR3 is CASSEQPGTSKKLFF. CDR3 in DNA: TGTGCCAGCAGCGAGCAACCCGGGACATCTAAAAAACTGTTTTTT.

This sequence joins TRBV12-5 and TRBJ2-7, with 8 bases fitting TRBD2. V trimming: 6 bases; J trimming: 3 bases; junction bases outside the gene matches: 13. The CDR3 runs to 16 residues. Germline V CDR1 and CDR2: LGHNT, FRNRAP. The CDR3 loop is CASGPQLAAIRYEQYF. The CDR3 DNA follows: TGTGCTAGTGGACCCCAACTAGCGGCAATACGCTACGAGCAGTACTTC.

The chain has TRBV6-6 and TRBJ2-1, with TRBD2 matching over 13 bases. Germline lookup yields CDR1 MNHNY and CDR2 SVGAGI (reference sequence). The CDR3 loop spans 16 amino acids. V trimming: 4 bases; J trimming: 4 bases; junction bases outside the gene matches: 4. The CDR3: CASSWGTSGAYNEQFF. In DNA form, the CDR3 reads TGTGCCAGCAGTTGGGGGACTAGCGGGGCATACAATGAGCAGTTCTTC.

The chain joins TRBV9 to TRBJ2-7; 13 bases map to TRBD2. From germline, CDR1 is SGDLS and CDR2 YYNGEE. The CDR3 covers 15 residues. Germline trimming cut 3 bases from V and 4 bases from J; bases unmatched to any gene: 4. CDR3 coding DNA: TGTGCCAGCAGCGCCGGGACTAGCGGGGTATACGAGCAGTACTTC. This codes for CASSAGTSGVYEQYF.

CDR3 residues: CASSIGTSGTGELFF. As DNA, the CDR3 is TGTGCCAGCAGCATAGGGACTAGTGGCACCGGGGAGCTGTTTTTT. The rearrangement links TRBV21-1 to TRBJ2-2; the D segment call TRBD2 is taken from the table without a DNA check. TRBV21-1 counts as a pseudogene. CDR3 length: 15 amino acids.

The chain links TRBV27 to TRBJ1-5; D remains unclear. Trimming cost V 5 bases and J 3 bases, with 11 bases left between them. The germline CDR1 and CDR2 sequences are MNHEY and SMNVEV (reference sequence). The CDR3 contains 14 residues. The CDR3 loop is CASSPLRDNQPQHF. DNA of the CDR3: TGTGCCAGCAGTCCCCTTAGAGACAATCAGCCCCAGCATTTT.

J is TRBJ2-7 and V is TRBV19; 7 bases match TRBD1. This CDR3 has 16 amino acids. Germline CDR1 LNHDA, CDR2 SQIVND (reference sequence). With 1 base clipped from V and 4 bases from J, the junction kept 10 bases outside the gene matches. Here the CDR3 reads CASSIGGPGQVYEQYF. The CDR3 nucleotides read TGTGCCAGTAGTATAGGGGGCCCCGGACAGGTTTACGAGCAGTACTTC. The full variable domain, its missing parts supplied by reference TRBV19 and TRBJ2-7, is DGGITQSPKYLFRKEGQNVTLSCEQNLNHDAMYWYRQDPGQGLRLIYYSQIVNDFQKGDIAEGYSVSREKKESFPLTVTSAQKNPTAFYLCASSIGGPGQVYEQYFGPGTRLTVT.

The chain employs TRBV28 and TRBJ2-7; D remains ambiguous. Trimming removed 6 bases from V and 0 bases from J, with 6 bases in between. This CDR3 spans 12 amino acids. The V gene's germline CDR1 is MDHEN and CDR2 SYDVKM. The CDR3 DNA follows: TGTGCCAGCAGACTGAGCTCCTACGAGCAGTACTTC. It encodes CASRLSSYEQYF.

The chain recombines TRBV3-1 (or the pseudogene TRBV3-2) with TRBJ2-2; no reliable D call. Trimming cost V 7 bases and J 11 bases, with 5 bases left between them. The CDR3 totals 9 residues. Germline V gene sequence: CDR1 LGHDT, CDR2 YNNKEL (reference sequence). In nucleotides, the CDR3 is TGTGCCAGCATTAAAGAGCTGTTTTTT. Encoded protein: CASIKELFF.

The V gene is TRBV5-5, the J gene TRBJ2-7, with 8 nucleotides matching TRBD1. The CDR3 runs to 17 residues. Germline assignment: CDR1 SGHKS and CDR2 YYEKEE (reference sequence). After removal of 1 base from V and 3 bases from J, the junction contained 12 bases not matched to a gene. This chain's CDR3 is CASSLSPTGGLDYEQYF. The CDR3 DNA follows: TGTGCCAGCAGCTTGAGCCCCACAGGGGGATTGGACTACGAGCAGTACTTC.

The gene calls are TRBV5-6 and TRBJ1-2, with TRBD1 matching 7 bases. Per the germline V gene, CDR1 is SGHDT and CDR2 is YYEEEE. Trimming cost V 3 bases and J 4 bases; bases outside gene matches: 6. The CDR3 length is 14 residues. In DNA, the CDR3 is TGTGCCAGCAGCTCGGCGGGGACAGTCTATGGCTACACCTTC. It specifies CASSSAGTVYGYTF. Full variable domain (outside the CDR3, taken from reference TRBV5-6 and TRBJ1-2): DAGVTQSPTHLIKTRGQQVTLRCSPKSGHDTVSWYQQALGQGPQFIFQYYEEEERQRGNFPDRFSGHQFPNYSSELNVNALLLGDSALYLCASSSAGTVYGYTFGSGTRLTVV.

The rearrangement uses TRBV24-1 and TRBJ1-5; D gene uncertain. The germline V and J ends were trimmed by 1 base and 5 bases, with 8 bases remaining between them. CDR1 and CDR2 (germline): KGHDR, SFDVKD. This CDR3 spans 14 amino acids. The CDR3 here is CATSDLGGDQPQHF. CDR3 bases: TGTGCCACCAGTGATTTAGGAGGAGATCAGCCCCAGCATTTT.

This chain connects TRBV6-8 to TRBJ1-1; no clear D gene. Trimming stripped 8 bases from V and 5 bases from J, with 18 bases between. The CDR3 contains 14 residues. The germline V gene encodes CDR1 MNHGY and CDR2 SAAAGT. CDR3 sequence reads: CASSPESPFTEAFF. The DNA of the CDR3 is TGTGCCAGCTCCCCCGAGAGCCCCTTTACTGAAGCTTTCTTT.

The rearrangement links TRBV19 to TRBJ2-3; TRBD2 matches at 14 bases. In germline, CDR1 is LNHDA, CDR2 SQIVND (reference sequence). The junction had 4 bases not matched to a gene; V was cut back by 5 bases and J by 0 bases. This CDR3 comprises 17 residues. The CDR3 nucleotides are TGTGCCAGTAGTTCCCGGACTAGCGGGAGGAGCACAGATACGCAGTATTTT. Amino acid sequence: CASSSRTSGRSTDTQYF.

The chain carries TRBV13 and TRBJ1-2; the D gene is possibly TRBD1 (5 bases). CDR3 length equals 15 residues. V was pared by 5 bases and J by 0 bases, with 13 bases between. Germline-derived CDR1 and CDR2 are PRHDT and FYEKMQ (reference sequence). CDR3 DNA: TGTGCCAGCAGCCGAACGACAGACCCTAACTATGGCTACACCTTC. Translated, it gives CASSRTTDPNYGYTF.

This chain connects TRBV11-3 to TRBJ2-1; 10 bases line up with TRBD2. J lost 6 bases, V lost 1 base, and 6 bases had no gene match. CDR3 length: 16 amino acids. The germline V gene encodes CDR1 SGHNT and CDR2 YENEEA. CDR3 in DNA: TGTGCCAGCAGCTTAGCAGCTAGCGGGGGCCGCAATGAGCAGTTCTTC. Encoded protein: CASSLAASGGRNEQFF.

The V and J genes are TRBV6-6 and TRBJ2-2; TRBD2 agrees at 8 bases. The CDR3 is 16 amino acids. Germline V gene lookup returns CDR1 MNHNY and CDR2 SVGAGI (reference sequence). Trimming cost V 0 bases and J 1 base; bases outside gene matches: 1. The CDR3 nucleotides read TGTGCCAGCAGTTACTCGAGCGGGGGGAACACCGGGGAGCTGTTTTTT. Amino acid sequence: CASSYSSGGNTGELFF.